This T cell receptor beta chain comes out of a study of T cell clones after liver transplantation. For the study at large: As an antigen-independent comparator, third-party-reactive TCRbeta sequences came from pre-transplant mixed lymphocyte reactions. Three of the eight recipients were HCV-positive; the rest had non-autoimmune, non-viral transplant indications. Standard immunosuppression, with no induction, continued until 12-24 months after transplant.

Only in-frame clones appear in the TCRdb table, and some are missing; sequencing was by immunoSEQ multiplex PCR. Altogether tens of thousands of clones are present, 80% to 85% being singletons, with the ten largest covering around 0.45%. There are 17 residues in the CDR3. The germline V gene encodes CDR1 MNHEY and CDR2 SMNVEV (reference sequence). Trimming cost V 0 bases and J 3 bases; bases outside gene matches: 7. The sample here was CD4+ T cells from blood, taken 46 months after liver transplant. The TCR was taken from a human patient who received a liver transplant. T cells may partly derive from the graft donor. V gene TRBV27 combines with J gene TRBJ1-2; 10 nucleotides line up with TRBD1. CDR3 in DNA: TGTGCCAGCAGTTTATCGTTAGCCGGGACAGGGGACTATGGCTACACCTTC. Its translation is CASSLSLAGTGDYGYTF.